Listed below are T cell receptor beta chains from one sample, sequenced in a study of T-cell memory formation after mild COVID-19. TCRdb re-called the 5' RACE reads with MiXCR, one entry per CDR3 protein. This table holds around 55,000 distinct CDR3 sequences, more than 8% found once. Sequenced: PBMCs or a T cell subset sorted from them (not recorded which). These receptors were obtained from a young man who had mild COVID-19 (a few samples of this study predate the infection). Cell type and time point are not known. Each CDR3 is given with its conserved first and last residue. A D gene is named only where the DNA matches it firmly. Clone size is given as once, few, many, or a class for an expanded clone.

CASSLAGNYEQFF	TGTGCCAGCAGCTTAGCGGGAAACTATGAGCAGTTCTTC	-	TRBV11-2	TRBJ2-1	few